In this sample, the clone carrying this T cell receptor beta chain turned up a few times. The antigen is undetermined. The data belong to a study of CD8 T cells in ankylosing spondylitis. Broader study findings: A motif in TCR beta, a set of several highly homologous variants, appeared characteristic of ankylosing spondylitis blood.

By quantitative 5'-RACE with molecular barcodes, the TCR beta libraries were made. One entry per CDR3 protein, called by TCRdb with MiXCR from the 5' RACE reads. Of just over 350,000 distinct CDR3 sequences in the sample, approximately 22% are singletons; the top ten hold less than 15%. Looked up from germline, CDR1 is SQVTM and CDR2 is ANQGSEA. The length of the CDR3 is 12 residues. V was clipped by 5 bases and J by 5 bases; unmatched bases: 2. The sample was blood, either unsorted or a sorted T cell fraction (not recorded which). The receptor was isolated from a male donor with ankylosing spondylitis or in good health (not recorded which). The gene calls are TRBV29-1 and TRBJ2-2, with 7 bases lining up with TRBD1. CDR3 in DNA: TGCAGCGTTCTACAGGGGACCGGGGAGCTGTTTTTT. Amino acids: CSVLQGTGELFF.